One and the same sample provided the 28 T cell receptor beta chains below, sequenced in a study of T cell responses to AZD1222 COVID-19 vaccine. The assay was immunoSEQ multiplex PCR, and TCRdb's table has in-frame clones only and misses some. The sample records 85,000 to 100,000 clones, around 86% being singletons. Sequencing was performed on peripheral blood, taken on day 0 of AZD1222 vaccination. Receptors originate from an adult in good health.

V usage is TRBV19 and J usage is TRBJ1-1; the D is unclear. CDR1 and CDR2 (germline): LNHDA, SQIVND (reference sequence). The CDR3 is 12 amino acids. Trimming stripped 8 bases from V and 2 bases from J, with 9 bases between. For the CDR3, the DNA is TGTGCCAGTTCGGTCGGAAACACTGAAGCTTTCTTT. Protein sequence: CASSVGNTEAFF.

This chain links TRBV5-4 with TRBJ2-1; 9 bases line up with TRBD1. Germline V gene sequence: CDR1 SGHNT, CDR2 YYREEE (reference sequence). This CDR3 is built from 14 residues. The trim removed 4 bases at V and 7 bases at J, leaving 6 bases unmatched. CDR3 sequence reads: CASSPGQGWNEQFF. The CDR3 DNA reads TGTGCCAGCAGCCCGGGACAGGGATGGAATGAGCAGTTCTTC.

The V and J genes are TRBV6-2 or TRBV6-3 and TRBJ1-1, with D hard to call. The CDR3 spans 13 residues. Trimming cost V 4 bases and J 0 bases, with 6 bases left between them. Per germline, CDR1 MNHEY and CDR2 SVGEGT. The CDR3 sequence is CASSFDLNTEAFF. CDR3 bases: TGTGCCAGCAGTTTCGATTTGAACACTGAAGCTTTCTTT.

This clone is a singleton in its sample. The rearrangement links TRBV11-3 to TRBJ1-1; possibly TRBD1 for D (5 bases). The V end lost 3 bases, the J end lost 6 bases, and 14 bases lay between the germline ends. The CDR3 spans 14 residues. CDR1 and CDR2 from the germline V gene are SGHNT and YENEEA. Here the CDR3 reads CASSLGFRGPEAFF. CDR3 DNA sequence: TGTGCCAGCAGCTTGGGATTCCGGGGCCCTGAAGCTTTCTTT.

V and J are TRBV4-2 and TRBJ1-5; the D gene is possibly TRBD1 (5 bases). This CDR3 is built from 16 residues. Per the germline V gene, CDR1 is LGHNA and CDR2 is YNFKEQ. V lost 1 base to trimming and J lost 7 bases, with 17 bases between them. The CDR3 here is CASSQVGGGTPQPQHF. The CDR3 coding sequence is TGTGCCAGCAGCCAAGTCGGGGGGGGTACGCCGCAGCCCCAGCATTTT.

The chain has TRBV11-2 and TRBJ2-7, with 9 positions matching TRBD1. The germline V gene encodes CDR1 SGHAT and CDR2 FQNNGV. The CDR3 is 15 residues long. With V trimmed by 5 bases and J by 2 bases, 7 bases remained unmatched. CDR3 nucleotides: TGTGCCAGCAGCCACCTAGGGACAGGGACCTACGAGCAGTACTTC. This sequence encodes CASSHLGTGTYEQYF.

In this sample, this clone turned up once. The chain uses TRBV5-5 and TRBJ1-4; D remains ambiguous. The germline CDR1 and CDR2 sequences are SGHKS and YYEKEE (reference sequence). CDR3 length: 15 residues. Deletions cut 1 base from V and 0 bases from J, with 7 bases between. The CDR3: CASSLTVATNEKLFF. CDR3 sequence (DNA): TGTGCCAGCAGCTTGACGGTAGCAACTAATGAAAAACTGTTTTTT.

This clone was counted once. This chain connects TRBV3-1 (or the pseudogene TRBV3-2) to TRBJ2-7; 8 positions agree with TRBD2. The V gene's germline CDR1 is LGHDT and CDR2 YNNKEL (reference sequence). The CDR3 loop spans 15 amino acids. The J segment lost 7 bases and the V segment lost 1 base, leaving 9 bases of the junction unmatched. The CDR3 DNA reads as TGTGCCAGCAGCCAAGGAAGGGGACTAGGGGCGGAGCAGTACTTC. It translates to CASSQGRGLGAEQYF.

The V and J genes are TRBV7-9 and TRBJ1-1, with D maybe TRBD1 (6 bases). Between the trimmed V and J ends, which lost 5 bases and 4 bases, there was a span of 11 bases. Germline V CDR1 and CDR2: SEHNR, FQNEAQ (reference sequence). CDR3 size: 13 residues. The CDR3 coding sequence is TGTGCCAGCAGCCCCAGGGGCATCACTGAAGCTTTCTTT. Translation: CASSPRGITEAFF.

This clone was counted a single time. CDR3 nucleotide sequence: TGTGCCAGCAGCTTACAACAACAGCCCCAGCATTTT. Amino acids: CASSLQQQPQHF. The chain joins TRBV5-6 to TRBJ1-5; D call uncertain. V gave up 2 bases and J gave up 7 bases, with 7 bases separating them. In germline, CDR1 is SGHDT, CDR2 YYEEEE. CDR3 length equals 12 residues.

The rearrangement uses TRBV6-5 and TRBJ1-5, with D perhaps matching TRBD1 (6 bases). The CDR3 extends over 13 amino acids. Germline lookup yields CDR1 MNHEY and CDR2 SVGAGI. Trimming left V 6 bases short and J 6 bases short, with 12 bases between. CDR3 protein: CASSQGPSQPQHF. CDR3 sequence (DNA): TGTGCCAGCAGCCAGGGGCCGAGTCAGCCCCAGCATTTT.

The chain has TRBV7-9 and TRBJ1-3; the D is unclear. V was trimmed by 5 bases and J by 9 bases, leaving 11 bases between them. The V gene's germline CDR1 is SEHNR and CDR2 FQNEAQ (reference sequence). The CDR3 spans 12 residues. The CDR3 bases are TGTGCCAGCAGCCCATTACTGGGCACCATATATTTT. Its translation: CASSPLLGTIYF.

The rearrangement uses TRBV6-5 and TRBJ1-2; D is uncertain. CDR3 length: 14 amino acids. In germline, CDR1 is MNHEY, CDR2 SVGAGI. Trimming removed 2 bases at V and 2 bases at J, with 9 bases between. The CDR3 DNA sequence: TGTGCCAGCAGTTACCCCGGAGGCAACTATGGCTACACCTTC. This gives the protein CASSYPGGNYGYTF.

This clone was found a few times. The genes are TRBV19 and TRBJ1-2, with D possibly TRBD1 on 5 matching bases. V was clipped by 6 bases and J by 5 bases, with 16 bases between them. There are 14 residues in the CDR3. In germline, CDR1 is LNHDA, CDR2 SQIVND (reference sequence). CDR3 sequence (DNA): TGTGCCAGTAGACCCTATGACAGAGAGTATGGCTACACCTTC. This translates into CASRPYDREYGYTF. The full variable domain, rest sourced from reference TRBV19 and TRBJ1-2, is DGGITQSPKYLFRKEGQNVTLSCEQNLNHDAMYWYRQDPGQGLRLIYYSQIVNDFQKGDIAEGYSVSREKKESFPLTVTSAQKNPTAFYLCASRPYDREYGYTFGSGTRLTVV.

The J gene is TRBJ2-5, the V gene TRBV12-5, with 8 bases fitting TRBD1. The CDR3 runs to 16 residues. V was clipped by 5 bases and J by 0 bases; unmatched bases: 8. Germline CDR1 is LGHNT and CDR2 is FRNRAP. The CDR3, as DNA: TGTGCTAGTGGTGTACGGACAGGGTGGAACCAAGAGACCCAGTACTTC. This gives the protein CASGVRTGWNQETQYF.

V and J are TRBV30 and TRBJ2-7, with D maybe TRBD2 (7 bases). The germline V gene encodes CDR1 GTSNPN and CDR2 SVGIG (reference sequence). V was cut by 2 bases and J by 4 bases, with 12 bases left in between. The CDR3 consists of 13 residues. The DNA for the CDR3 is TGTGCCTGGAGTTGGGGGGGCCGGTACGAGCAGTACTTC. This translates into CAWSWGGRYEQYF.

This chain links TRBV6-1 with TRBJ2-7; D unclear. The germline V gene has CDR1 MNHNS and CDR2 SASEGT. The CDR3 loop spans 11 amino acids. V was trimmed by 5 bases and J by 3 bases, leaving 5 bases between them. Written as DNA, the CDR3 is TGTGCCAGCAGTTCCATCTACGAGCAGTACTTC. Amino acid sequence: CASSSIYEQYF.

The gene calls are TRBV12-3 or TRBV12-4 and TRBJ2-7; 7 nucleotides align to TRBD2. The CDR3 is made up of 13 amino acids. Unmatched junction bases numbered 6, after V lost 6 bases and J lost 4 bases. The CDR3 reads CASSPGTKYEQYF. As DNA, the CDR3 is TGTGCCAGCAGCCCCGGGACTAAATACGAGCAGTACTTC.

The chain is built from TRBV18 and TRBJ2-2; D is uncertain. Germline-derived CDR1 and CDR2 are KGHSH and LQKENI. The CDR3 contains 13 residues. Trimming shortened V by 2 bases and J by 3 bases, and 4 bases separated the two germline ends. Here the CDR3 DNA reads TGTGCCAGCTCACCAATAGACACCGGGGAGCTGTTTTTT. As protein: CASSPIDTGELFF.

The chain has TRBV6-1 and TRBJ2-5, with a weak D call TRBD2 (5 bases). Germline CDR1 reads MNHNS; CDR2 reads SASEGT. V lost 3 bases and J 5 bases, leaving 13 bases between the germline ends. The CDR3 length is 14 residues. CDR3 nucleotides: TGTGCCAGCAGTGATAGGAGGCCGAAGGAGACCCAGTACTTC. Its translation: CASSDRRPKETQYF.

The chain couples TRBV5-5 to TRBJ2-5; no reliable D call. The CDR3 contains 13 residues. The V and J ends lost 0 bases and 3 bases respectively, with 6 bases between them. Germline values: CDR1 SGHKS, CDR2 YYEKEE (reference sequence). CDR3 amino acids: CASSLVVKETQYF. CDR3 bases: TGTGCCAGCAGCTTGGTCGTAAAAGAGACCCAGTACTTC.

This chain links TRBV7-9 with TRBJ1-2; D perhaps matches TRBD1 (5 bases). Germline V gives CDR1 SEHNR, CDR2 FQNEAQ (reference sequence). Trimming took off 2 bases at V and 4 bases at J, with 23 bases between the two ends. The CDR3 loop spans 18 amino acids. CDR3 sequence: CASSLSDQGPGIGYGYTF. The CDR3 nucleotides are TGTGCCAGCAGCTTATCCGATCAGGGTCCCGGGATAGGCTATGGCTACACCTTC.

J is TRBJ2-7 and V is TRBV18, with D hard to call. Trimming pared 0 bases from V and 4 bases from J, leaving 7 bases between. Per the germline V gene, CDR1 is KGHSH and CDR2 is LQKENI. This CDR3 is 13 amino acids long. The CDR3 coding sequence is TGTGCCAGCTCACCACCTACCGGATACGAGCAGTACTTC. This codes for CASSPPTGYEQYF.

The chain recombines TRBV19 with TRBJ2-5, with D possibly called TRBD1 or TRBD2 (5 bases each). Trimming removed 6 bases from V and 4 bases from J, with 12 bases in between. Germline CDR1 and CDR2: LNHDA and SQIVND (reference sequence). CDR3 length equals 13 residues. The CDR3 sequence: CASRSFGGETQYF. Written as DNA, the CDR3 is TGTGCCAGTAGGAGCTTTGGGGGAGAGACCCAGTACTTC.

V and J are TRBV7-2 and TRBJ2-7; D possibly corresponds to TRBD1 (6 bases). V was clipped by 0 bases and J by 3 bases, with 9 bases between them. Germline V lookup: CDR1 SGHTA, CDR2 FQGNSA. The CDR3 totals 14 residues. CDR3 sequence: CASSLAGHIYEQYF. The CDR3 coding sequence is TGTGCCAGCAGCTTAGCGGGACACATCTACGAGCAGTACTTC.

The V and J genes are TRBV5-1 and TRBJ1-6, with 10 bases matching TRBD1. The CDR3 is made up of 19 amino acids. Germline V lookup: CDR1 SGHRS, CDR2 YFSETQ. V was pared by 1 base and J by 0 bases, with 7 bases of the junction left unmatched. The CDR3, as DNA: TGCGCCAGCAGCTTGACAGCAGGGACAGGGGACTCCTATAATTCACCCCTCCACTTT. As protein: CASSLTAGTGDSYNSPLHF.

This rearrangement joins TRBV18 to TRBJ2-7; tentative D call: TRBD2 (6 bases). CDR3 length: 13 amino acids. Germline assignment: CDR1 KGHSH and CDR2 LQKENI. Trimming pared 2 bases from V and 5 bases from J, leaving 10 bases between. This chain's CDR3 is CASSPGGLNEQYF. CDR3 DNA: TGTGCCAGCTCACCAGGGGGGTTAAACGAGCAGTACTTC.

The V and J genes are TRBV5-1 and TRBJ2-1; TRBD1 agrees at 8 bases. There are 16 residues in the CDR3. Germline assignment: CDR1 SGHRS and CDR2 YFSETQ. V trimming: 3 bases; J trimming: 5 bases; junction bases outside the gene matches: 10. CDR3 in amino acids: CASSSRIRDRNNEQFF. In nucleotides, the CDR3 is TGCGCCAGCAGCTCCCGGATCCGGGACAGGAACAATGAGCAGTTCTTC. The full variable domain, its missing parts supplied by reference TRBV5-1 and TRBJ2-1, is KAGVTQTPRYLIKTRGQQVTLSCSPISGHRSVSWYQQTPGQGLQFLFEYFSETQRNKGNFPGRFSGRQFSNSRSEMNVSTLELGDSALYLCASSSRIRDRNNEQFFGPGTRLTVL.